This entry lists 7 T cell receptor beta chains sequenced from one sample in a study of human T cells and chemical hapten exposure. MiXCR, run by TCRdb on the RACE reads, gives a single entry per CDR3 protein. The table includes fewer than 500,000 distinct CDR3 sequences, around 5% detected once. Stated time point: patch test 1, 2 weeks after DPC sensitization. Described treatment: therapeutic diphenylcyclopropenone sensitization with weekly scalp DPC. The sample in question was whole blood, obtained in connection with sensitization to the hapten diphenylcyclopropenone (DPC). The receptors stem from a woman between 45 and 65 years old with alopecia areata. Some clones in this sample may be carry-over from other donors' samples.

This clonotype was seen more than once but under ten times. The rearrangement uses TRBV6-2 or TRBV6-3 and TRBJ2-7; 9 bases are shared with TRBD2. This CDR3 comprises 15 residues. The junction had 10 bases not matched to a gene; V was cut back by 5 bases and J by 5 bases. Germline CDR1 and CDR2: MNHEY and SVGEGT. The CDR3 loop reads CASSDFIQREDEQYF. In nucleotides, the CDR3 is TGTGCCAGCAGTGATTTTATACAGCGGGAGGACGAGCAGTACTTC.

This clonotype was observed a few times. V is TRBV29-1 and J is TRBJ2-1, with D possibly TRBD2 on 5 matching bases. Trimming took 4 bases from V and 0 from J, leaving 10 bases between them. The CDR3 sequence is 14 residues long. The germline gives CDR1 SQVTM, CDR2 ANQGSEA. CDR3: CSVGLGSSYNEQFF. The CDR3 DNA is TGCAGCGTTGGGTTGGGGAGCTCCTACAATGAGCAGTTCTTC.

To note about this clonotype: Given a much more abundant clone one base away, this may be a read error. V and J are TRBV12-3 or TRBV12-4 and TRBJ1-1; no firm D call. V gave up 8 bases and J gave up 2 bases, with 12 bases separating them. The CDR3 consists of 13 residues. The DNA of the CDR3 is TGTGCCAGCTGGACGACATCCAACACTGAAGCTTTCTTT. It is translated as CASWTTSNTEAFF.

The genes are TRBV9 and TRBJ2-1, with 9 positions matching TRBD2. The CDR3 is 15 residues long. Germline V gene data show CDR1 as SGDLS and CDR2 as YYNGEE. The ends lost 1 base at V and 8 bases at J; junction bases unmatched: 7. CDR3 region: CASSVLLAGTDEQFF. The CDR3 nucleotides are TGTGCCAGCAGCGTATTGCTAGCGGGGACGGATGAGCAGTTCTTC. Variable domain in full (rest from reference TRBV9 and TRBJ2-1): DSGVTQTPKHLITATGQRVTLRCSPRSGDLSVYWYQQSLDQGLQFLIQYYNGEERAKGNILERFSAQQFPDLHSELNLSSLELGDSALYFCASSVLLAGTDEQFFGPGTRLTVL.

This clonotype was found many times. The chain combines TRBV20-1 with TRBJ2-1; 7 bases line up with TRBD1. V lost 3 bases and J lost 4; bases outside the gene matches: 3. CDR1 and CDR2 (germline): DFQATT, SNEGSKA (reference sequence). The CDR3 length is 13 residues. The CDR3 is CSASRDSYNEQFF. DNA of the CDR3: TGCAGTGCTAGCCGGGACAGTTACAATGAGCAGTTCTTC.

In this sample, this clonotype turned up many times. This chain connects TRBV7-9 to TRBJ2-7; 8 bases are a match to TRBD1. Trimming removed 4 bases from V and 2 bases from J; junction bases left unmatched: 1. The CDR3 runs to 13 residues. Germline CDR1 is SEHNR and CDR2 is FQNEAQ (reference sequence). The CDR3 here is CASSWTGTYEQYF. Here the CDR3 DNA reads TGTGCCAGCAGCTGGACAGGGACCTACGAGCAGTACTTC.

This clonotype has a count of ten or more. The genes are TRBV27 and TRBJ2-2; D is uncertain. Germline V gene data show CDR1 as MNHEY and CDR2 as SMNVEV (reference sequence). The V gene lost 6 bases and the J gene lost 6 bases, with 14 bases spanning the gap. The CDR3 is made up of 14 amino acids. CDR3 sequence (DNA): TGTGCCAGCAGAGAGTCGCCGATCTCCGGGGAGCTGTTTTTT. Translation: CASRESPISGELFF.